The T cell receptor (beta chain) described here comes from a study of blood T cell repertoires in COVID-19. Study summary: COVID-19 samples, acute and convalescent, were from the United States, Italy and Spain. In each case, the material was cDNA or gDNA derived from T cells, B-cell-depleted T cells, or PBMCs.

As handled by the study authors: Counts of nucleated cells, estimated from reference gene primer amplification, were obtained. The assay was immunoSEQ multiplex PCR, and TCRdb's table has in-frame clones only and misses some. V and J calls plus clone size are reproduced from that table; the DNA served to infer D and trimming. The table lists about 170,000 clones, 80% to 90% of them singletons. Trimming removed 4 bases at V and 4 bases at J, with 17 bases between. Germline CDR1 and CDR2: MDHEN and SYDVKM. This CDR3 has 16 residues. Sequencing was carried out using peripheral blood. The source of this sequence is a man aged 18 to 30 with active or convalescent COVID-19. J is TRBJ2-1 and V is TRBV28; a weak D match, TRBD1 (7 bases). The CDR3 spells CASSSPGGGRYNEQFF. The DNA of the CDR3 is TGTGCCAGCAGTTCCCCAGGGGGAGGTCGGTACAATGAGCAGTTCTTC.